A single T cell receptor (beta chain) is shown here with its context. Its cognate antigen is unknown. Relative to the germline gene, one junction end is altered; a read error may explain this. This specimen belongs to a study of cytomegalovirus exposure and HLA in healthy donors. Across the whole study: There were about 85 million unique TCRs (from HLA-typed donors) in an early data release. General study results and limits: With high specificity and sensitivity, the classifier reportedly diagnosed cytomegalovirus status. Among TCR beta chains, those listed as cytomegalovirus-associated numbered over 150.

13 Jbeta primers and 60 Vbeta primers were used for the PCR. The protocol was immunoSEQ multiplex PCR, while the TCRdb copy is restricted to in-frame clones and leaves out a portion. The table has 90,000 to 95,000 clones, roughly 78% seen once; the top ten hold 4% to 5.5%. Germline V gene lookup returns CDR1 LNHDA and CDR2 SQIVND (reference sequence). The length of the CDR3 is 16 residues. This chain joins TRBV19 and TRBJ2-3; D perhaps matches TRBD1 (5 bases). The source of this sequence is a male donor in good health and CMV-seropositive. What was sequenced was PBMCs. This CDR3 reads CASSIYRVGATDMQYF. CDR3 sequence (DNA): TGTGCCAGTAGTATATACCGGGTAGGGGCTACAGATATGCAGTATTTT.